This entry describes one T cell receptor (beta chain). The target antigen is unknown. Here immunoSEQ multiplex PCR was the method, and the copy in TCRdb shows in-frame clones only, minus some. There are about 2.4 million clones in the sample; roughly 93% occur only once, and roughly 0.39% lies in the top ten. This sample is drawn from a study of shared clonotypes between healthy human individuals. Study as a whole: Three CD4 naive, three CD4 memory, two CD8 naive and one CD8 memory plate were used per donor. Notes on the study in general: Naive subsets usually exceeded memory subsets in estimated richness.

This CDR3 contains 16 residues. Between the trimmed V and J ends, which lost 9 bases and 1 base, there was a span of 20 bases. CDR1 is SGHRS, CDR2 YFSETQ, per germline. The gene calls are TRBV5-1 and TRBJ2-1; D possibly corresponds to TRBD2 (6 bases). The material sequenced was naive CD4+ T cells from PBMCs. Specified subset: CD45RA+ positively selected. The TCR comes from a man aged 18 to 29 in good health. Some clones in this sample may be carry-over from other donors' samples. CDR3 sequence: CATRAGGNPSYNEQFF. Here the CDR3 DNA reads TGCGCCACCCGTGCCGGGGGAAACCCGTCCTACAATGAGCAGTTCTTC.